Below, 13 T cell receptor beta chains from the same sample are listed, as sequenced in a study of OX40 agonist ivuxolimab in advanced cancers. TCRdb keeps only in-frame clones here, not all; method: immunoSEQ multiplex PCR. The table has 50,000 to 60,000 clones, 70% to 90% seen once. This specimen consisted of CD4+ or CD8+ T cells sorted from blood, obtained in a trial of the OX40 agonist ivuxolimab. The receptors were gathered from an adult with an advanced solid tumor such as melanoma, head and neck, liver or kidney cancer.

The chain carries TRBV18 and TRBJ2-1, with a weak D call TRBD1 (5 bases). Trimming removed 2 bases from V and 5 bases from J, with 19 bases in between. CDR3 length: 17 residues. The germline V gene encodes CDR1 KGHSH and CDR2 LQKENI. In DNA form, the CDR3 reads TGTGCCAGCTCACCAAACTCTCGGGTTAGGGGAAACAATGAGCAGTTCTTC. Protein: CASSPNSRVRGNNEQFF.

This chain connects TRBV14 to TRBJ2-3; D assignment may be TRBD1 or TRBD2 (5 bases each). Trimming cost V 0 bases and J 4 bases, with 11 bases left between them. Per the germline V gene, CDR1 is SGHDN and CDR2 is FVKESK. CDR3 length equals 15 residues. CDR3 region: CASSQDRGVSDTQYF. The CDR3 coding sequence is TGTGCCAGCAGCCAAGATCGGGGCGTCTCAGATACGCAGTATTTT. Complete variable domain (other parts from reference TRBV14 and TRBJ2-3): EAGVTQFPSHSVIEKGQTVTLRCDPISGHDNLYWYRRVMGKEIKFLLHFVKESKQDESGMPNNRFLAERTGGTYSTLKVQPAELEDSGVYFCASSQDRGVSDTQYFGPGTRLTVL.

The chain links TRBV10-3 to TRBJ2-4, with 10 bases matching TRBD1. This CDR3 comprises 15 residues. Germline trimming cut 6 bases from V and 5 bases from J; bases unmatched to any gene: 7. Germline-derived CDR1 and CDR2 are ENHRY and SYGVKD. CDR3 loop: CAISLTGGSENIQYF. The CDR3 DNA is TGTGCCATCAGCCTGACAGGGGGCAGCGAAAACATTCAGTACTTC.

The chain recombines TRBV7-9 with TRBJ2-1; 7 positions agree with TRBD2. Germline V gene data show CDR1 as SEHNR and CDR2 as FQNEAQ (reference sequence). V shed 2 bases, J shed 2 bases, and the junction held 0 bases outside the gene matches. The CDR3 is 14 residues long. The DNA of the CDR3 is TGTGCCAGCAGCTTAAGCGGGACCTACAATGAGCAGTTCTTC. It yields the protein CASSLSGTYNEQFF. Looking up the rest from reference TRBV7-9 and TRBJ2-1 gives the full variable domain: DTGVSQNPRHKITKRGQNVTFRCDPISEHNRLYWYRQTLGQGPEFLTYFQNEAQLEKSRLLSDRFSAERPKGSFSTLEIQRTEQGDSAMYLCASSLSGTYNEQFFGPGTRLTVL.

The rearrangement links TRBV7-2 to TRBJ2-5, with D possibly TRBD1 on 5 matching bases. Trimming took 0 bases from V and 5 from J, leaving 13 bases between them. Germline CDR1 SGHTA, CDR2 FQGNSA. The CDR3 totals 15 residues. CDR3 DNA: TGTGCCAGCAGCTTAGCGCCTAGGGGCTGGGAGACCCAGTACTTC. The encoded protein is CASSLAPRGWETQYF.

This clone was recorded only once. The V call is TRBV18, the J call TRBJ2-1; a weak D match, TRBD2 (6 bases). Trimming removed 4 bases from V and 4 bases from J, with 20 bases in between. The CDR3 sequence is 17 residues long. Germline V gene data show CDR1 as KGHSH and CDR2 as LQKENI. CDR3 nucleotide sequence: TGTGCCAGCTCACACACTAGCTTACCGGGAACATACAATGAGCAGTTCTTC. It yields the protein CASSHTSLPGTYNEQFF. Full variable domain (outside the CDR3, taken from reference TRBV18 and TRBJ2-1): NAGVMQNPRHLVRRRGQEARLRCSPMKGHSHVYWYRQLPEEGLKFMVYLQKENIIDESGMPKERFSAEFPKEGPSILRIQQVVRGDSAAYFCASSHTSLPGTYNEQFFGPGTRLTVL.

The gene calls are TRBV18 and TRBJ2-3, with 14 positions matching TRBD2. The V segment lost 4 bases and the J segment 0 bases; nucleotides outside the gene matches: 6. The CDR3 loop spans 18 amino acids. CDR1 is KGHSH, CDR2 LQKENI, per germline. The CDR3 region is CASSQGLAGASSTDTQYF. CDR3 sequence (DNA): TGTGCCAGCTCACAGGGACTAGCGGGAGCCTCTAGCACAGATACGCAGTATTTT. The whole variable domain, remainder taken from reference TRBV18 and TRBJ2-3, is NAGVMQNPRHLVRRRGQEARLRCSPMKGHSHVYWYRQLPEEGLKFMVYLQKENIIDESGMPKERFSAEFPKEGPSILRIQQVVRGDSAAYFCASSQGLAGASSTDTQYFGPGTRLTVL.

The J gene is TRBJ1-2, the V gene TRBV28; D may be TRBD1 (5 bases). V was clipped by 2 bases and J by 4 bases, with 14 bases between them. Per germline, CDR1 MDHEN and CDR2 SYDVKM. CDR3 length: 15 amino acids. DNA for the CDR3: TGTGCCAGCAGTTTAGGGGCCAGTTGGAGCTATGGCTACACCTTC. Translation gives CASSLGASWSYGYTF.

V usage is TRBV27 and J usage is TRBJ1-1, with TRBD1 as a possible D gene (6 bases). The CDR3 covers 15 residues. The germline gives CDR1 MNHEY, CDR2 SMNVEV (reference sequence). Trimming took off 1 base at V and 1 base at J, with 10 bases between the two ends. The CDR3 reads CASSLYRGGNTEAFF. The CDR3 nucleotides are TGTGCCAGCAGTTTATATCGAGGGGGGAACACTGAAGCTTTCTTT.

This chain joins TRBV7-2 and TRBJ2-7, with D possibly matching TRBD2 (5 bases). This CDR3 region has 12 residues. V was cut by 2 bases and J by 4 bases, with 6 bases left in between. CDR1 is SGHTA, CDR2 FQGNSA, per germline. This chain's CDR3 is CASSLTRYEQYF. CDR3 coding DNA: TGTGCCAGCAGCTTAACTAGATACGAGCAGTACTTC. Looking up the rest from reference TRBV7-2 and TRBJ2-7 gives the full variable domain: GAGVSQSPSNKVTEKGKDVELRCDPISGHTALYWYRQSLGQGLEFLIYFQGNSAPDKSGLPSDRFSAERTGGSVSTLTIQRTQQEDSAVYLCASSLTRYEQYFGPGTRLTVT.

The V gene is TRBV6-5, the J gene TRBJ2-5, with D perhaps TRBD2 (6 bases). Germline V gives CDR1 MNHEY, CDR2 SVGAGI. Trimming left V 0 bases short and J 10 bases short, with 6 bases between. This CDR3 contains 11 residues. The CDR3, as DNA: TGTGCCAGCAGTTACTCGGGGGGCCAGTACTTC. Its translation is CASSYSGGQYF.

The CDR3 spells CASSSQGPGKETQYF. As DNA, the CDR3 is TGTGCCAGCAGCTCACAGGGGCCCGGGAAGGAGACCCAGTACTTC. This chain uses TRBV7-8 with TRBJ2-5; 7 positions match TRBD1. The germline V gene has CDR1 SGHVS and CDR2 FQNEAQ. The V gene end was trimmed by 4 bases and the J gene end by 5 bases; junction bases not matched to a gene: 10. The CDR3 length is 15 residues.

The V call is TRBV20-1, the J call TRBJ1-2, with 9 bases lining up with TRBD1. Per the germline V gene, CDR1 is DFQATT and CDR2 is SNEGSKA (reference sequence). This CDR3 contains 11 residues. After removal of 3 bases from V and 7 bases from J, the junction contained 0 bases not matched to a gene. The DNA for the CDR3 is TGCAGTGCTAGGGGACAGGGTGGCTACACCTTC. It yields the protein CSARGQGGYTF.